This T cell receptor beta chain comes out of a study of blood T cell repertoires in COVID-19 (dated by TCRdb to 2018 to 2021). A note on the overall study: Samples covering the acute and convalescent phases of COVID-19 were provided by collaborators in the United States, Italy and Spain. The material from the prospective study consisted of cDNA or gDNA derived from T cells, B-cell-depleted T cells, or PBMCs. Subjects who had been exposed to COVID-19, were actively infected with it, or had recovered from it provided the deeply sampled blood TCRbeta repertoires that made up the dataset. The repertoires were made available in a free public database intended to serve as a resource for research on the immune response to SARS-CoV-2. The samples were drawn from the first 160 participants of the ongoing ImmuneRACE study and from 1,254 subjects provided by 6 global collaborators. Where HLA class I and class II types were available, the types were taken from metadata supplied by the sample provider, not from assay-based typing. Nearly every sample came with metadata listing a de-identified subject ID, COVID-19 status, age in years and sex. On the study overall, not on this receptor specifically: Clinical and demographic metadata were provided uncurated, with the amount varying by source and participant.

TCRbeta CDR3 regions were amplified from genomic DNA by means of the immunoSEQ Assay, a bias-controlled multiplex PCR. Per the authors' processing: Within the assay, amplification of reference gene primers was used to estimate how many nucleated cells each sample contained. To quantify the absolute abundance of each unique TCRbeta CDR3 rearrangement, sequence reads were collapsed and filtered. For each sample, productive Simpson clonality was calculated by taking the square root of Simpson's diversity index across productive rearrangements. The table comes from immuneACCESS by way of TCRdb, which keeps in-frame sequences with V and J called. Part of the clones is missing from these tables; in studies checked, under half for an unresolved V gene and the rest for unknown reasons. V and J calls and clone size are those listed in that table; D and trimming were worked out from the DNA. The sample table lists 280,000 or so clones, 75% to 90% of them with a count of one. Clones ranked in the top ten supply 2% to 2.5% of the sample.

Another Seattle source contributed samples from volunteer blood donors who had recovered from COVID-19. Whole blood was collected in K2EDTA tubes by collaborating institutions according to the institutions' own protocols. For TCRbeta analysis, collaborators shipped samples in one of three forms: frozen whole blood, isolated PBMCs, or DNA extracted from either of those sample types. With respect to this clone: No cognate antigen has been identified for it. Base-call qualities are not available, and no considerably larger clone is one nucleotide away.

This sequence originates from a woman in her 30s who had recovered from COVID-19. The sequenced material came from peripheral blood.

Here is the DNA: TGTGCCAGCAGTTACGATGCGGTGAATTACAATGAGCAGTTCTTC. This gives the protein CASSYDAVNYNEQFF. This receptor chain uses TRBV6-2 or TRBV6-3 and TRBJ2-1, with no D gene named confidently. From a lookup of the germline V gene, CDR1 and CDR2 are MNHEY and SVGEGT. At the junction V is shortened by 2 bases and J by 4 bases, with 12 bases in between. The CDR3 runs 15 amino acids, cysteine and phenylalanine included. This entry keeps only the CDR3 DNA: 45 bases, framed from base 1.